The 20 T cell receptor beta chains below were found in one sample sequenced in a study of tumor and adjacent non-tumor tissue in lung cancer. This sample's RNA came from whole unsorted tissue. The normal lung tissue was taken more than 3 cm from the tumor edge. A modified ARM-PCR protocol with three rounds of nested PCR amplified TCRbeta. Each CDR3 protein is one row after TCRdb ran MiXCR on the multiplex PCR reads. Seen here are some 73,000 distinct CDR3 sequences, 80% to 90% observed once, and the top ten hold less than 60%. What was sequenced was distant non-tumor lung tissue. The receptors shown here come from a man in his sixties with non-small cell lung cancer.

Worth noting for this clonotype: Given a much more abundant clone one base away, this may be a read error. CDR3 amino acids: CASSGQGLSKGNQPQHF. In nucleotides, the CDR3 is TGTGCCAGTAGTGGGCAGGGCCTATCTAAAGGCAATCAGCCCCAGCATTTT. The chain links TRBV19 to TRBJ1-5; tentatively, D is TRBD1 (5 bases). The CDR3 is 17 residues long. V lost 5 bases and J 2 bases, leaving 19 bases between the germline ends. Germline-derived CDR1 and CDR2 are LNHDA and SQIVND (reference sequence). Together with reference TRBV19 and TRBJ1-5, the CDR3 gives the full variable domain: DGGITQSPKYLFRKEGQNVTLSCEQNLNHDAMYWYRQDPGQGLRLIYYSQIVNDFQKGDIAEGYSVSREKKESFPLTVTSAQKNPTAFYLCASSGQGLSKGNQPQHFGDGTRLSIL.

This clonotype has only a few counts. With a much larger clone just one base away, this may be a read error. DNA of the CDR3: TGCGCCAGCAGTCCAGGGGACTATGGCTACACCTTC. Its protein is CASSPGDYGYTF. The rearrangement links TRBV10-2 to TRBJ1-2; D perhaps matches TRBD1 (6 bases). CDR1 and CDR2 from the germline V gene are WSHSY and SAAADI. The CDR3 runs 12 residues. V was clipped by 5 bases and J by 3 bases, with 7 bases between them.

Worth noting for this clonotype: A much larger clone differs by one base, so this may be a read error. V usage is TRBV5-4 and J usage is TRBJ2-7; 9 bases fit TRBD1. This CDR3 contains 15 residues. With 4 bases clipped from V and 6 bases from J, the junction kept 11 bases outside the gene matches. Germline CDR1 SGHNT, CDR2 YYREEE (reference sequence). The CDR3 sequence is CASSPLDRGLGEQYF. CDR3 bases: TGTGCCAGCAGCCCCCTGGACAGGGGTCTAGGCGAGCAGTACTTC.

A single count supports this clonotype. An end of the junction differs from the germline gene, which may be a read error. The J gene is TRBJ2-3, the V gene TRBV29-1; D assignment may be TRBD1 or TRBD2 (6 bases each). CDR1 and CDR2 (germline): SQVTM, ANQGSEA. The CDR3 runs to 15 residues. This chain's CDR3 is CSAIREPTRTATQYF. DNA for the CDR3: TGCAGCGCGATTCGGGAGCCAACTAGGACAGCTACGCAGTATTTT.

A remark on this clonotype: A junction boundary mismatches the germline segment, possibly from a read error. The chain is built from TRBV4-3 and TRBJ2-7, with a weak D call TRBD1 (6 bases). The CDR3 sequence is 14 residues long. Germline-derived CDR1 and CDR2 are LGHNA and YSLEER. The CDR3: CASCQRDKGDEQYF. CDR3 nucleotide sequence: TGCGCCAGCTGCCAACGGGACAAGGGGGACGAGCAGTACTTC.

Turning to this clonotype: A single base separates this from a much larger clone, so it may be a read error. The chain joins TRBV28 to TRBJ1-1; no definite D call. Trimming shortened V by 3 bases and J by 6 bases, and 11 bases separated the two germline ends. CDR3 length: 13 residues. Germline loops: CDR1 MDHEN, CDR2 SYDVKM. The CDR3 is CASSFGRVAEAFF. CDR3 sequence (DNA): TGTGCCAGCAGTTTTGGGAGGGTGGCTGAAGCTTTCTTT.

Worth noting for this clonotype: Since the CDR3 does not end with the conserved phenylalanine or tryptophan, this likely comes from a read error. The rearrangement links TRBV11-3 to TRBJ2-3; 9 positions agree with TRBD2. CDR1 and CDR2 (germline): SGHNT, YENEEA. V was pared by 7 bases and J by 1 base, with 15 bases of the junction left unmatched. This CDR3 is built from 18 residues. CDR3 residues: CASNSLRRERGGTDTQYS. In DNA form, the CDR3 reads TGTGCCAGCAACTCCCTCCGTAGGGAGCGGGGGGGCACAGATACGCAGTATTCT.

Regarding this clonotype: Likely a read error: the CDR3 ends without its conserved phenylalanine or tryptophan. Because the CDR3's place on the DNA is in doubt, the DNA is left out and the CDR3 is given as listed by TCRdb. The gene calls are TRBV6-5 and TRBJ2-5. Germline assignment: CDR1 MNHEY and CDR2 SVGAGI. The CDR3 totals 14 residues, both ends included. The CDR3 here is CDSSYSGRVGTQYL.

This clonotype was seen once. The junction departs from the called germline gene at one end, perhaps through a read error. This chain uses TRBV6-4 with TRBJ1-2; D is unresolved. Germline loops: CDR1 MRHNA, CDR2 SNTAGT. The CDR3 has 13 residues. The CDR3 protein is CASTVQENYGYTF. Written as DNA, the CDR3 is TGTGCCAGCACCGTCCAGGAGAACTATGGCTACACGTTC.

The rearrangement uses TRBV11-3 and TRBJ2-4; 8 bases align to TRBD1. The CDR3 consists of 14 residues. J was trimmed by 9 bases and V by 5 bases; bases with no gene match: 9. The germline gives CDR1 SGHNT, CDR2 YENEEA. The CDR3 loop is CASSPTGEGGIQYF. DNA of the CDR3: TGTGCCAGCAGCCCGACAGGGGAAGGGGGCATTCAGTACTTC.

Turning to this clonotype: Without the conserved terminal phenylalanine or tryptophan, this CDR3 likely stems from a read error. The chain couples TRBV6-6 to TRBJ1-1, with D perhaps matching TRBD1 (5 bases). CDR1 is MNHNY and CDR2 is SVGAGI in the germline V gene (reference sequence). V was trimmed by 7 bases and J by 4 bases, leaving 19 bases between them. The CDR3 extends over 15 amino acids. DNA of the CDR3: TGTGCCAGCACCCTCACCGGGACCGGGAGCACTGAAGCTTTCTCT. This encodes CASTLTGTGSTEAFS.

For this clonotype: No conserved phenylalanine or tryptophan ends this CDR3, so it is likely a read error. V is TRBV4-1 and J is TRBJ1-5, with 8 bases that match TRBD1. The germline V gene has CDR1 MGHRA and CDR2 YSYEKL. This CDR3 has 16 residues. CDR3 bases: TGCGCCAGCAGCCAAATACAGGGGGACCCTAATCAACCCCAGCATATT. Its translation is CASSQIQGDPNQPQHI.

This clonotype was seen once. The conserved final phenylalanine or tryptophan is absent from the CDR3, which likely points to a read error. The chain employs TRBV11-2 and TRBJ1-5, with D possibly TRBD1 on 6 matching bases. The CDR3 is made up of 13 amino acids. CDR1 is SGHAT and CDR2 is FQNNGV in the germline V gene. The CDR3 region is CTSSFNREQPQHY. In DNA, the CDR3 is TGTACCAGCAGCTTTAACAGGGAACAGCCCCAGCATTAT.

This clonotype was recorded many times. This rearrangement joins TRBV6-2 or TRBV6-3 to TRBJ2-1, with D perhaps matching TRBD1 (6 bases). CDR3 length equals 15 residues. V was cut by 6 bases and J by 6 bases, with 18 bases left in between. Germline CDR1 is MNHEY and CDR2 is SVGEGT. The CDR3 spells CASRRQVGFGNEQFF. As DNA, the CDR3 is TGTGCCAGCAGAAGACAGGTGGGATTCGGCAATGAGCAGTTCTTC.

As for this clonotype: Lacking the conserved final phenylalanine or tryptophan, this CDR3 likely reflects a read error. This chain joins TRBV20-1 and TRBJ2-3; 8 bases fit TRBD2. V shed 6 bases and J 1 base; nucleotides not matched to a gene: 12. Germline V gene sequence: CDR1 DFQATT, CDR2 SNEGSKA (reference sequence). The CDR3 loop spans 16 amino acids. This CDR3 is CSAGCTTSGRTDTQYI. CDR3 coding DNA: TGCAGTGCCGGGTGTACTACTAGCGGTCGCACAGATACGCAGTATATT.

A word on this clonotype: A read error is likely, as this CDR3 ends without the conserved phenylalanine or tryptophan. The limits of the CDR3 on the DNA are not certain, so only TCRdb's listed CDR3 is given. The rearrangement joins TRBV5-5 to TRBJ2-7; TRBD1 is the table's D call and was not checked against the DNA. CDR1 and CDR2 from the germline V gene are SGHKS and YYEKEE (reference sequence). The CDR3 comprises 17 residues, both ends counted. This CDR3 reads CASGWNLIGAATYEQYS.

With regard to this clonotype: An end of the junction differs from the germline gene, which may be a read error. The V and J genes are TRBV6-2 or TRBV6-3 and TRBJ1-1; D is undetermined. Germline values: CDR1 MNHEY, CDR2 SVGEGT. The CDR3 runs to 14 residues. The CDR3 sequence: CASSYVSLGTETFF. Here the CDR3 DNA reads TGTGCCAGCAGTTACGTTTCCCTCGGCACTGAAACTTTCTTT.

As DNA, the CDR3 is TGTGCCACCAGTCCACCTGTTAGGGGTACGCAGTATTTT. As protein: CATSPPVRGTQYF. V is TRBV24-1 and J is TRBJ2-3; possible D gene TRBD1, 5 bases. V was cut by 6 bases and J by 8 bases, with 14 bases left in between. This CDR3 region has 13 residues. Germline V CDR1 and CDR2: KGHDR, SFDVKD.

J is TRBJ1-1 and V is TRBV5-4; no firm D call. The CDR3 has 14 residues. Per the germline V gene, CDR1 is SGHNT and CDR2 is YYREEE (reference sequence). V was trimmed by 6 bases and J by 5 bases, leaving 17 bases between them. Written as DNA, the CDR3 is TGTGCCAGCAAACAAGGTGAGAGGAGGACTGAAGCTTTCTTT. Its protein product is CASKQGERRTEAFF.

This chain links TRBV18 with TRBJ1-1, with TRBD1 matching over 7 bases. The CDR3 is made up of 15 amino acids. Germline lookup yields CDR1 KGHSH and CDR2 LQKENI. With 5 bases clipped from V and 0 bases from J, the junction kept 6 bases outside the gene matches. The DNA of the CDR3 is TGTGCCAGCTCATCTCCCGGACAGGTGAACACTGAAGCTTTCTTT. The encoded protein is CASSSPGQVNTEAFF.